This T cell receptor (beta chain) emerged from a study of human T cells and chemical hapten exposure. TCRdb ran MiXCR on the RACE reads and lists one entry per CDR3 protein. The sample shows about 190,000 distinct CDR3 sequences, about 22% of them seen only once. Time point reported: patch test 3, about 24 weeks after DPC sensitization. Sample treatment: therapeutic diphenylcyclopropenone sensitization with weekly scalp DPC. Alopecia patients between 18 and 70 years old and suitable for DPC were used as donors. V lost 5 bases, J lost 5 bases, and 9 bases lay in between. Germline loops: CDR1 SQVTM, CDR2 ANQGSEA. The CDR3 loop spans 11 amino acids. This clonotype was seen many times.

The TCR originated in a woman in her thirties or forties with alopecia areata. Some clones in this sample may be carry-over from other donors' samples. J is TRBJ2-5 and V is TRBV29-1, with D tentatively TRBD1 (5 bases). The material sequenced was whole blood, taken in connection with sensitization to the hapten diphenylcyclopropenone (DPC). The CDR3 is CSVQGQETQYF. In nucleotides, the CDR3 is TGCAGCGTTCAGGGCCAGGAGACCCAGTACTTC.